The sample holds a few counts of the clone carrying this T cell receptor beta chain. The junction differs from germline at one of its ends, possibly a read error. This record belongs to a study of T cells in Graves' hyperthyroidism and ophthalmopathy. Germline V gene lookup returns CDR1 ENHRY and CDR2 SYGVKD. The CDR3 is 15 residues long. From RNA transcripts, TCR beta CDR3 regions were amplified. With the HTBI primer set, the TCR CDR3 went through a first round of RT-PCR. TCRdb used MiXCR to reprocess the multiplex PCR reads, holding one entry per CDR3 protein. The data show 350,000 to 400,000 distinct CDR3 sequences, approximately 17% seen once. Using more than 7.5 ml of fresh peripheral blood, PBMCs were prepared.

This sequence was found in a man younger than 30 with Graves' ophthalmopathy. The chain uses TRBV10-3 and TRBJ1-5; D is unresolved. Source material: blood. In nucleotides, the CDR3 is TGTGCCATCAATGAGGGTTTAGGGTCCAATCAGCCCCAGCATTTT. Translated, it gives CAINEGLGSNQPQHF.